This T cell receptor (beta chain) was identified during a study of cytomegalovirus exposure and HLA in healthy donors. Germline V gives CDR1 SGHNT, CDR2 YENEEA. CDR3 length: 13 amino acids. V lost 5 bases and J lost 0, with 7 bases in between. Study-wide results and limits: It was taken for granted in presence/absence analyses that sequencing depth across donors was roughly uniform. In a later analysis, a genetic analysis reported fewer productive-TCR N-insertions in an Asian-associated ancestry cluster than the cohort average. Most CMV-associated TCR beta chains were later found to appear HLA-restricted. TRBV6-2, TRBV6-3 and some other V segments were excluded as indistinguishable.

Researchers ran the PCR with 60 Vbeta and 13 Jbeta primers. Profiled with immunoSEQ multiplex PCR; TCRdb holds only in-frame clones, not every one. The sample has about 98,000 clones, less than 70% seen once; the top ten hold less than 1.5%. As to this clone: Its specificity is not known.

The clonotype was recovered from a female donor in good health and CMV-seronegative. The chain carries TRBV11-3 and TRBJ1-1; D ambiguous. Sample: PBMCs. In nucleotides, the CDR3 is TGTGCCAGCAGCCCGGCGGTGAACACTGAAGCTTTCTTT. It specifies CASSPAVNTEAFF. The full variable domain, completed using reference TRBV11-3 and TRBJ1-1, is EAGVVQSPRYKIIEKKQPVAFWCNPISGHNTLYWYLQNLGQGPELLIRYENEEAVDDSQLPKDRFSAERLKGVDSTLKIQPAELGDSAVYLCASSPAVNTEAFFGQGTRLTVV.